The sequence of this TCR beta chain was determined in a study of early T cells in non-severe SARS-CoV-2 infection. Overall study context: Sequencing used unsorted whole-blood bulk RNA, so chains lack pairing.

Individual cDNA molecules each received unique molecular identifiers attached to them. TCRdb re-derived calls from the 5' RACE reads in MiXCR, one entry per CDR3 protein. The sample has about 60,000 distinct CDR3 sequences, 10% to 15% seen once. Whole-study results and caveats: VDJdb matching favored anti-spike CD8 responses, missing private and CD4 specificities.

Many counts were recorded for this clonotype. The target antigen is unknown. This clonotype was obtained from an adult who was a healthcare worker with PCR-confirmed SARS-CoV-2 infection or an uninfected control (not recorded which). The sample consisted of whole blood.

CDR3 region: CASSEAVGANEKLFF. The CDR3 bases are TGTGCCAGCAGTGAAGCGGTCGGGGCTAATGAAAAACTGTTTTTT. V gene TRBV6-1 combines with J gene TRBJ1-4; D remains unclear. The V and J ends lost 0 bases and 3 bases respectively, with 8 bases between them. This CDR3 is 15 amino acids long. Germline V gene data show CDR1 as MNHNS and CDR2 as SASEGT.